The 17 T cell receptor beta chains in this list originate from one sample, sequenced in a study of shared clonotypes between healthy human individuals. Profiled with immunoSEQ multiplex PCR; TCRdb holds only in-frame clones, not every one. The table includes about 580,000 clones, 95% to 98% detected once. The naive CD8 fraction comprised CD45RO-negative cells positively selected for CCR7 and excluded terminally differentiated effector memory CD45RA+ cells. The material sequenced was naive CD8+ T cells sorted from blood. These receptors came from a man aged 25 to 40 in good health.

The CDR3, as DNA: TGTGCCAGCAGCTTAGTTTTGGACGCCGCCTACAATGAGCAGTTCTTC. Encoded protein: CASSLVLDAAYNEQFF. This chain links TRBV11-2 with TRBJ2-1, with D unclear. CDR1 is SGHAT, CDR2 FQNNGV, per germline. V gave up 1 base and J gave up 2 bases, with 12 bases separating them. This CDR3 contains 16 residues. The whole variable domain, filled in from reference TRBV11-2 and TRBJ2-1, reads EAGVAQSPRYKIIEKRQSVAFWCNPISGHATLYWYQQILGQGPKLLIQFQNNGVVDDSQLPKDRFSAERLKGVDSTLKIQPAKLEDSAVYLCASSLVLDAAYNEQFFGPGTRLTVL.

V usage is TRBV19 and J usage is TRBJ1-1, with D maybe TRBD1 (5 bases). Deletions cut 7 bases from V and 0 bases from J, with 18 bases between. Germline CDR1 reads LNHDA; CDR2 reads SQIVND (reference sequence). The CDR3 sequence is 16 residues long. CDR3 loop: CASIGRDPLLNTEAFF. CDR3 coding DNA: TGTGCCAGTATAGGCCGGGACCCCCTCTTGAACACTGAAGCTTTCTTT.

The CDR3 reads CSVRDKTNYGYTF. Written as DNA, the CDR3 is TGCAGCGTCCGGGACAAAACTAACTATGGCTACACCTTC. The V gene is TRBV29-1, the J gene TRBJ1-2; D might be TRBD1 (6 bases). This CDR3 region has 13 residues. The germline V gene encodes CDR1 SQVTM and CDR2 ANQGSEA. The ends were cut back, 6 bases at V and 0 bases at J, with 11 bases in the middle.

The rearrangement links TRBV13 to TRBJ2-2, with D possibly TRBD2 on 5 matching bases. V was trimmed by 7 bases and J by 5 bases, leaving 23 bases between them. The germline CDR1 and CDR2 sequences are PRHDT and FYEKMQ (reference sequence). This CDR3 region has 17 residues. CDR3 in amino acids: CASTLASGFLMTGELFF. The DNA of the CDR3 is TGTGCCAGCACCTTGGCGTCGGGATTCTTAATGACCGGGGAGCTGTTTTTT. The complete variable domain, with remaining parts taken from reference TRBV13 and TRBJ2-2, reads AAGVIQSPRHLIKEKRETATLKCYPIPRHDTVYWYQQGPGQDPQFLISFYEKMQSDKGSIPDRFSAQQFSDYHSELNMSSLELGDSALYFCASTLASGFLMTGELFFGEGSRLTVL.

The chain carries TRBV7-2 and TRBJ2-3, with TRBD2 matching 13 bases. This CDR3 is 15 amino acids long. The V gene end was trimmed by 5 bases and the J gene end by 5 bases; junction bases not matched to a gene: 4. The germline gives CDR1 SGHTA, CDR2 FQGNSA. CDR3 nucleotides: TGTGCCAGCAGCCCTACTAGCGGGAGGGGAGATACGCAGTATTTT. Translating it yields CASSPTSGRGDTQYF.

The chain combines TRBV7-9 with TRBJ2-1, with 9 bases lining up with TRBD1. V lost 6 bases, J lost 3 bases, and 6 bases stayed unmatched. Germline CDR1 reads SEHNR; CDR2 reads FQNEAQ (reference sequence). The CDR3 loop spans 15 amino acids. The DNA of the CDR3 is TGTGCCAGCAGTTGGGGACAGGGAGGCTACAATGAGCAGTTCTTC. Amino acid sequence: CASSWGQGGYNEQFF. Variable domain in full (rest from reference TRBV7-9 and TRBJ2-1): DTGVSQNPRHKITKRGQNVTFRCDPISEHNRLYWYRQTLGQGPEFLTYFQNEAQLEKSRLLSDRFSAERPKGSFSTLEIQRTEQGDSAMYLCASSWGQGGYNEQFFGPGTRLTVL.

This clone was picked up one time. J is TRBJ2-7 and V is TRBV9, with TRBD1 as a possible D gene (6 bases). V lost 1 base and J 2 bases, leaving 10 bases between the germline ends. The CDR3 contains 14 residues. The germline V gene has CDR1 SGDLS and CDR2 YYNGEE. Written as DNA, the CDR3 is TGTGCCAGCAGCGTAAATACAGGGCCCTACGAGCAGTACTTC. Amino acids: CASSVNTGPYEQYF.

V is TRBV6-4 and J is TRBJ1-4; 7 bases map to TRBD1. CDR1 and CDR2 from the germline V gene are MRHNA and SNTAGT. V lost 7 bases to trimming and J lost 14 bases; unmatched junction nucleotides: 7. The length of the CDR3 is 11 residues. CDR3 in amino acids: CASIIDRALFF. The CDR3 bases are TGTGCCAGCATTATTGACAGGGCCCTGTTTTTT.

The CDR3 reads CASSVARYEQYF. For the CDR3, the DNA is TGTGCCAGCAGCGTCGCGCGGTACGAGCAGTACTTC. The chain combines TRBV7-9 with TRBJ2-7; D is unresolved. The CDR3 runs to 12 residues. V gave up 5 bases and J gave up 4 bases, with 9 bases separating them. Germline V lookup: CDR1 SEHNR, CDR2 FQNEAQ (reference sequence).

The CDR3 sequence: CAWSVGPKVNTEAFF. CDR3 nucleotides: TGTGCCTGGAGTGTCGGCCCGAAGGTGAACACTGAAGCTTTCTTT. The rearrangement joins TRBV30 to TRBJ1-1, with D uncertain. The CDR3 runs 15 residues. Germline CDR1 is GTSNPN and CDR2 is SVGIG (reference sequence). The V gene lost 0 bases and the J gene lost 0 bases, with 11 bases spanning the gap.

The chain carries TRBV5-1 and TRBJ2-7; D is unresolved. Trimming cost V 0 bases and J 3 bases, with 7 bases left between them. Looked up from germline, CDR1 is SGHRS and CDR2 is YFSETQ. This CDR3 is 13 amino acids long. The CDR3 protein is CASSLGIFYEQYF. For the CDR3, the DNA is TGCGCCAGCAGCTTGGGGATCTTCTACGAGCAGTACTTC.

Only one count was recorded for this clone. CDR3 bases: TGTGCCAGCAGCCCCCCAGGAACCGGGGATACGCAGTATTTT. This codes for CASSPPGTGDTQYF. The rearrangement joins TRBV11-3 to TRBJ2-3; D not certain. Per germline, CDR1 SGHNT and CDR2 YENEEA. This CDR3 region has 14 residues. V lost 5 bases and J 6 bases, leaving 15 bases between the germline ends.

This chain uses TRBV7-2 with TRBJ2-7; 7 positions match TRBD1. The germline V gene encodes CDR1 SGHTA and CDR2 FQGNSA. Losses at the gene ends were 2 bases for V and 6 bases for J; bases not matched to a gene: 4. This CDR3 contains 13 residues. CDR3 nucleotides: TGTGCCAGCAGCTTACCAGACAGGGTCGAGCAGTACTTC. Amino acids: CASSLPDRVEQYF.

Notes on this clone: At one end, the junction sequence differs from germline, possibly due to a read error. The chain links TRBV7-7 to TRBJ2-1; 8 bases align to TRBD2. The germline V gene has CDR1 SSHAT and CDR2 FNYEAQ (reference sequence). The CDR3 loop spans 15 amino acids. CDR3 DNA sequence: TGTGCTAGCAGCTTAGAACTAGCGGAAAACAATGAGCAGTTCTTC. Its translation: CASSLELAENNEQFF.

Only one count was recorded for this clone. The chain carries TRBV21-1 and TRBJ2-7; TRBD1 reflects the table's D call only, with no check against the DNA. TRBV21-1 is listed as a pseudogene. This CDR3 has 12 residues. Here the CDR3 DNA reads TGTGCCAGCAGCAGGCAGGGGGTCGAGCAGTACTTC. It is translated as CASSRQGVEQYF.

Only one count was recorded for this clone. Other nucleotide sequences from this sample produce the same CDR3. The rearrangement joins TRBV27 to TRBJ2-3, with unresolved D. The length of the CDR3 is 13 residues. Germline CDR1 is MNHEY and CDR2 is SMNVEV (reference sequence). V was pared by 3 bases and J by 6 bases, with 10 bases between. CDR3 amino acids: CASSLGFGDTQYF. CDR3 DNA sequence: TGTGCCAGCAGTTTGGGTTTTGGTGATACGCAGTATTTT.

This sequence joins TRBV29-1 and TRBJ2-7; possibly TRBD2 for D (7 bases). CDR1 is SQVTM and CDR2 is ANQGSEA in the germline V gene. The CDR3 consists of 13 residues. Trimming cost V 3 bases and J 4 bases, with 13 bases left between them. The CDR3 loop is CSVEKGEGYEQYF. The CDR3, as DNA: TGCAGCGTTGAGAAGGGGGAGGGTTACGAGCAGTACTTC.